A selection of T cell receptor beta chains follows, all from one sample in a study of Graves' ophthalmopathy and Graves' hyperthyroidism. Each CDR3 protein is one row after TCRdb ran MiXCR on the multiplex PCR reads. The data contain about 220,000 distinct CDR3 sequences, 20% to 25% of them singletons. The specimen sequenced was peripheral blood. The receptors derive from a woman in her forties or fifties with Graves' ophthalmopathy. The CDR3 runs from the conserved cysteine through the conserved F or W. A D gene is named only where the DNA matches it firmly. A row's size may be missing; if present it is once, few, many or a size class.

>TRBD1|NA|TRBV2|TRBJ2-7
CASAGQEEQYF
TGTGCCAGCGCGGGACAGGAGGAGCAGTACTTC
>NA|many|TRBV6-1|TRBJ1-2
CASNSLGVGGYTF
TGTGCCAGCAACTCCCTCGGGGTGGGTGGCTACACCTTC
>NA|many|TRBV6-5|TRBJ1-2
CASTMRGANYGYTF
TGTGCCAGCACCATGAGGGGAGCTAACTATGGCTACACCTTC
>TRBD1|NA|TRBV24-1|TRBJ2-2
CATSDPGQGPWGTGELFF
TGTGCCACCAGTGATCCGGGACAGGGGCCGTGGGGCACCGGGGAGCTGTTTTTT
>TRBD2|NA|TRBV6-2/TRBV6-3|TRBJ2-5
CASSYSISGLETQYF
TGTGCCAGCAGTTACTCGATTAGCGGGCTGGAGACCCAGTACTTC
>NA|NA|TRBV11-1|TRBJ1-6
CASSLTQGSPLHF
TGTGCCAGCAGCCTAACACAGGGTTCACCCCTCCACTTT
>TRBD2|many|TRBV2|TRBJ2-5
CASRGTSGMGETQYF
TGTGCCAGCAGGGGAACTAGCGGGATGGGAGAGACCCAGTACTTC
>NA|many|TRBV12-3/TRBV12-4|TRBJ2-2
CASSPDNTGELFF
TGTGCCAGCAGCCCAGACAACACCGGGGAGCTGTTTTTT
>TRBD1|few|TRBV4-1|TRBJ2-2
CASSQGTGGSSGELFF
TGCGCCAGCAGCCAAGGGACAGGGGGTTCGAGCGGGGAGCTGTTTTTT
>TRBD2|NA|TRBV27|TRBJ2-5
CASISWEGHQETQYF
TGTGCCAGCATATCCTGGGAGGGCCACCAAGAGACCCAGTACTTC
>TRBD2|many|TRBV6-1|TRBJ2-7
CASRKGTSDSYEQYF
TGTGCCAGCAGGAAAGGGACTAGCGACTCCTACGAGCAGTACTTC
>TRBD2|many|TRBV13|TRBJ2-7
CASSPRLAGEDEQYF
TGTGCCAGCAGCCCAAGACTAGCGGGAGAGGATGAGCAGTACTTC
>TRBD1|many|TRBV7-2|TRBJ2-7
CASSLRDRGTEQYF
TGTGCCAGCAGCTTACGGGACAGGGGCACCGAGCAGTACTTC
>NA|NA|TRBV20-1|TRBJ2-4
CSARSGKRNIQYF
TGCAGTGCTAGAAGTGGGAAGAGGAACATTCAGTACTTC
>NA|NA|TRBV6-1|TRBJ1-2
CASLSGNYGYTF
TGTGCCAGCCTATCAGGGAACTATGGCTACACCTTC
>NA|many|TRBV2|TRBJ2-5
CASSGTPGAQYF
TGTGCCAGCAGTGGGACTCCCGGGGCCCAGTACTTC
>NA|many|TRBV9|TRBJ2-7
CASSVVPGPYEQYF
TGTGCCAGCAGCGTAGTCCCGGGCCCCTACGAGCAGTACTTC
>NA|many|TRBV11-1|TRBJ1-1
CASSARPGGGTEAFF
TGTGCCAGCAGCGCCCGACCCGGGGGGGGCACTGAAGCTTTCTTT
>NA|NA|TRBV20-1|TRBJ2-5
CSARLGGVGETQYF
TGCAGTGCTAGACTGGGCGGGGTCGGGGAGACCCAGTACTTC
>TRBD2|many|TRBV6-5|TRBJ2-5
CASSLLAGDETQYF
TGTGCCAGCAGTTTATTAGCGGGAGATGAGACCCAGTACTTC
>NA|many|TRBV15|TRBJ2-2
CATSRERPVGGELFF
TGTGCCACCAGCAGAGAAAGACCCGTGGGCGGGGAGCTGTTTTTT
>NA|NA|TRBV6-2/TRBV6-3|TRBJ1-2
CASRQTGVQSGGYTF
TGTGCCAGCAGGCAAACGGGCGTTCAGTCAGGTGGCTACACCTTC
>TRBD2|few|TRBV27|TRBJ2-7
CARGGLFGLAFYEQYF
TGTGCCAGAGGGGGGCTTTTCGGACTAGCCTTTTACGAGCAGTACTTC
>TRBD2|many|TRBV4-1|TRBJ2-5
CASTLWGGPTQYF
TGCGCCAGCACGTTGTGGGGGGGTCCGACCCAGTACTTC
>NA|NA|TRBV12-3/TRBV12-4|TRBJ1-2
CASSLQGSGYTF
TGTGCCAGCAGTCTTCAGGGAAGCGGCTACACCTTC
>TRBD1|many|TRBV20-1|TRBJ1-1
CSASRDSRNTEAFF
TGCAGTGCAAGCCGGGACAGTCGGAACACTGAAGCTTTCTTT
>NA|many|TRBV30|TRBJ2-7
CAWSTRGRGVREQYF
TGTGCCTGGAGTACCCGAGGGAGGGGGGTCCGCGAGCAGTACTTC
>NA|many|TRBV20-1|TRBJ1-2
CSARLGPGYGYTF
TGCAGTGCTAGGCTCGGGCCGGGGTATGGCTACACCTTC
>TRBD2|few|TRBV19|TRBJ2-1
CASRDSGNRYNEQFF
TGTGCCAGTAGGGATAGCGGGAATCGCTACAATGAGCAGTTCTTC
>TRBD1|NA|TRBV3-1|TRBJ1-1
CASSPRGPGYEAFF
TGTGCCAGCAGCCCGAGGGGGCCTGGTTATGAAGCTTTCTTT
>NA|many|TRBV2|TRBJ1-2
CASSEDWAGTYGYTF
TGTGCCAGCAGTGAAGATTGGGCAGGGACGTATGGCTACACCTTC
>TRBD1|NA|TRBV5-4|TRBJ1-5
CASSAGGLNQPQHF
TGTGCCAGCAGCGCAGGGGGTTTGAATCAGCCCCAGCATTTT
>NA|many|TRBV6-1|TRBJ1-2
CASSEAAGGAETHGYTF
TGTGCCAGCAGTGAAGCGGCCGGAGGGGCAGAGACACATGGCTACACCTTC
>TRBD2|NA|TRBV28|TRBJ2-5
CASSSLAGNQETQYF
TGTGCCAGCAGTTCTTTAGCGGGGAACCAAGAGACCCAGTACTTC
>NA|many|TRBV12-3/TRBV12-4|TRBJ1-1
CASSFSRTDTEAFF
TGTGCCAGCAGTTTTTCCAGGACGGACACTGAAGCTTTCTTT
>TRBD1|many|TRBV30|TRBJ1-1
CAWSPGQGANTEAFF
TGTGCCTGGAGTCCCGGACAGGGGGCGAACACTGAAGCTTTCTTT
>NA|NA|TRBV6-1|TRBJ1-5
CASSENPGSGQPQHF
TGTGCCAGCAGTGAAAATCCGGGGTCAGGCCAGCCCCAGCATTTT
>NA|NA|TRBV28|TRBJ2-5
CASSLGNYQETQYF
TGTGCCAGCAGTTTAGGCAACTACCAAGAGACCCAGTACTTC